These 21 T cell receptor beta chains originate from one sample sequenced in a study of blood T cells in healthy people across ages (dated by TCRdb to between 2015 and 2016). Library preparation used 5' RACE. Instrument used: Illumina HiSeq 2500. A second about 6 to 11 cycle PCR used a sample-barcoded 5' primer and a J-beta primer mix. TCRdb reprocessing: public reads trimmed at Q25 with fastp, clones called with MiXCR, in-frame beta chains kept. Here each entry gathers all rows of one CDR3 protein and keeps the most common genes and DNA. Across this sample there are under 800,000 distinct CDR3 sequences, with over 20% seen only once. Clones ranked in the top ten supply roughly 3.4% of the sample. The sample comprised blood. The receptors here all came from a man aged 70 or older in good health.

This chain uses TRBV3-1 with TRBJ2-4; D unclear. The CDR3 runs to 14 residues. Trimming stripped 3 bases from V and 8 bases from J, with 14 bases between. The germline V gene has CDR1 LGHDT and CDR2 YNNKEL (reference sequence). Written as DNA, the CDR3 is TGTGCCAGCAGCCAGAATACCGGTCTGTACATTCAGTACTTC. This gives the protein CASSQNTGLYIQYF. The variable domain in full, with the rest retrieved from reference TRBV3-1 and TRBJ2-4, is DTAVSQTPKYLVTQMGNDKSIKCEQNLGHDTMYWYKQDSKKFLKIMFSYNNKELIINETVPNRFSPKSPDKAHLNLHINSLELGDSAVYFCASSQNTGLYIQYFGAGTRLSVL.

This clonotype was seen more than once but under ten times. The chain couples TRBV3-1 to TRBJ2-1; 9 bases match TRBD2. After removal of 5 bases from V and 0 bases from J, the junction contained 8 bases not matched to a gene. Germline CDR1 and CDR2: LGHDT and YNNKEL (reference sequence). The CDR3 extends over 17 amino acids. CDR3 loop: CASSSLAGASSYNEQFF. Here the CDR3 DNA reads TGTGCCAGCAGCTCATTAGCGGGGGCCAGCTCCTACAATGAGCAGTTCTTC.

This clonotype was picked up a small number of times. The chain joins TRBV6-2 or TRBV6-3 to TRBJ2-7; 9 bases are shared with TRBD2. The CDR3 consists of 16 residues. The germline V gene has CDR1 MNHEY and CDR2 SVGEGT. V lost 8 bases to trimming and J lost 4 bases; unmatched junction nucleotides: 15. Here the CDR3 reads CASRTIGGSGSYEQYF. CDR3 nucleotide sequence: TGTGCCAGCCGAACTATCGGCGGTAGCGGGAGTTACGAGCAGTACTTC.

This chain links TRBV6-2 or TRBV6-3 with TRBJ2-5, with 13 bases fitting TRBD2. The J call may be wrong; the DNA end is better matched by TRBJ2-7. The CDR3 has 15 amino acids. The germline V gene encodes CDR1 MNHEY and CDR2 SVGEGT. The CDR3 region has the DNA TGTGCCAGCAGTGCGCCGGGACTAGCGGGATTCGAGCAGTACTTC. Protein product: CASSAPGLAGFEQYF.

This clonotype was recorded a few times. V usage is TRBV6-1 and J usage is TRBJ2-4; no reliable D call. Per the germline V gene, CDR1 is MNHNS and CDR2 is SASEGT. The CDR3 runs to 19 residues. Trimming pared 0 bases from V and 0 bases from J, leaving 18 bases between. This chain's CDR3 is CASSEARLLQTLAKNIQYF. The DNA for the CDR3 is TGTGCCAGCAGTGAAGCTCGGCTTCTACAGACCCTAGCCAAAAACATTCAGTACTTC.

This rearrangement joins TRBV29-1 to TRBJ1-2, with 9 bases fitting TRBD1. The CDR3 extends over 12 amino acids. With 6 bases clipped from V and 6 bases from J, the junction kept 5 bases outside the gene matches. Germline lookup yields CDR1 SQVTM and CDR2 ANQGSEA. As DNA, the CDR3 is TGCAGCGTCCCCGGGACAGGGCATGGCTACACCTTC. The encoded protein is CSVPGTGHGYTF.

V and J are TRBV28 and TRBJ1-5; TRBD1 might be the D (5 bases). Germline CDR1 MDHEN, CDR2 SYDVKM. The CDR3 is 13 residues long. Trimming shortened V by 7 bases and J by 2 bases, and 9 bases separated the two germline ends. CDR3: CASKWGGNQPQHF. DNA of the CDR3: TGTGCCAGCAAGTGGGGGGGCAATCAGCCCCAGCATTTT.

The gene calls are TRBV29-1 and TRBJ2-3; 11 bases align to TRBD2. In germline, CDR1 is SQVTM, CDR2 ANQGSEA. The CDR3 is 14 amino acids. V lost 8 bases, J lost 4 bases, and 8 bases stayed unmatched. The CDR3 DNA follows: TGCAGCATCTGCCCGGGACTAGCGGCAGATACGCAGTATTTT. Its protein is CSICPGLAADTQYF.

This clonotype was detected only a few times. This sequence joins TRBV5-1 and TRBJ2-5; 9 bases are shared with TRBD1. The V segment lost 2 bases and the J segment 0 bases; nucleotides outside the gene matches: 8. This CDR3 contains 17 residues. Per the germline V gene, CDR1 is SGHRS and CDR2 is YFSETQ. CDR3 amino acids: CASSLGQGSVYQETQYF. The CDR3 DNA sequence: TGCGCCAGCAGCTTAGGACAGGGGAGTGTCTACCAAGAGACCCAGTACTTC.

The chain carries TRBV7-2 and TRBJ2-5; TRBD2 matches at 13 bases. The closer fit of TRBJ2-1 to the DNA end suggests the J call may be wrong. Germline V gives CDR1 SGHTA, CDR2 FQGNSA. The length of the CDR3 is 14 residues. CDR3 protein: CAIYPGLAGNEQFF. The CDR3 coding sequence is TGTGCCATCTATCCGGGACTAGCGGGGAATGAGCAGTTCTTC.

This rearrangement joins TRBV3-1 to TRBJ1-4, with 7 bases that match TRBD1. V trimming: 4 bases; J trimming: 8 bases; junction bases outside the gene matches: 10. Per the germline V gene, CDR1 is LGHDT and CDR2 is YNNKEL (reference sequence). CDR3 length: 15 amino acids. The CDR3 reads CASSPGGTNGEKLFF. As DNA, the CDR3 is TGTGCCAGCAGCCCAGGGGGTACGAATGGCGAAAAACTGTTTTTT.

Details on this clonotype: Sequence at one end of the junction differs from germline and may be a read error. This chain uses TRBV15 with TRBJ2-1; unclear D gene. The J call may be faulty, since TRBJ2-7 better matches the DNA end. Germline assignment: CDR1 LNHNV and CDR2 YYDKDF (reference sequence). CDR3 length: 17 residues. This CDR3 reads CAPSRDPGRMGSYEQYF. In nucleotides, the CDR3 is TGTGCCCCCAGCAGAGATCCAGGAAGGATGGGATCCTACGAGCAGTACTTC.

This clonotype was recorded at least ten times. This sequence joins TRBV5-1 and TRBJ2-3; unclear D gene. CDR1 SGHRS and CDR2 YFSETQ come from the germline V gene. V shed 1 base and J shed 0 bases, with 6 bases lying between them. The CDR3 is 14 amino acids. CDR3 DNA: TGCGCCAGCAGCTTGCAGCATAGCACAGATACGCAGTATTTT. Its translation is CASSLQHSTDTQYF.

This clonotype has only a few counts. This chain joins TRBV28 and TRBJ2-2; 8 bases align to TRBD1. The CDR3 sequence is 17 residues long. Germline CDR1 is MDHEN and CDR2 is SYDVKM. V was pared by 5 bases and J by 3 bases, with 11 bases of the junction left unmatched. DNA of the CDR3: TGTGCCAGCAGTACCCACGGCAGGGGGCAACACACCGGGGAGCTGTTTTTT. It translates to CASSTHGRGQHTGELFF.

This clonotype was seen only a few times. The CDR3 DNA follows: TGCAGCGTTAACGAGATTGGGACTAGCCGGGATACGCAGTATTTT. This encodes CSVNEIGTSRDTQYF. The V call is TRBV29-1, the J call TRBJ2-3; 9 positions agree with TRBD2. Germline CDR1 SQVTM, CDR2 ANQGSEA. This CDR3 has 15 amino acids. V lost 5 bases, J lost 6 bases, and 12 bases stayed unmatched.

This rearrangement joins TRBV27 to TRBJ2-5; D unclear. The J call may be wrong; the DNA end is better matched by TRBJ2-7. The CDR3 extends over 14 amino acids. Germline V gene lookup returns CDR1 MNHEY and CDR2 SMNVEV (reference sequence). The CDR3 loop reads CASSLLPSSYEQYF. CDR3 DNA sequence: TGTGCCAGCAGTTTGTTACCGAGCTCCTACGAGCAGTACTTC.

This clonotype was counted between two and nine times. V and J are TRBV2 and TRBJ2-3, with unresolved D. V was cut by 0 bases and J by 4 bases, with 8 bases left in between. There are 14 residues in the CDR3. Germline V gene sequence: CDR1 SNHLY, CDR2 FYNNEI. CDR3 bases: TGTGCCAGCAGTGAAGCAGGGATGTCAGATACGCAGTATTTT. It translates to CASSEAGMSDTQYF.

This clonotype has just a few counts. This chain uses TRBV5-1 with TRBJ2-5; D perhaps matches TRBD2 (5 bases). The CDR3 covers 15 residues. Trimming took off 1 base at V and 2 bases at J, with 12 bases between the two ends. Germline CDR1 is SGHRS and CDR2 is YFSETQ. The CDR3 nucleotides read TGCGCCAGCAGCTTGTTGTTTAGCGTGCAAGAGACCCAGTACTTC. Its translation is CASSLLFSVQETQYF.

This clonotype was found a few times. This sequence joins TRBV27 and TRBJ2-7, with no clear D. CDR1 is MNHEY, CDR2 SMNVEV, per germline (reference sequence). Trimming removed 0 bases from V and 2 bases from J, with 11 bases in between. This CDR3 has 15 residues. The CDR3 sequence: CASSLSAATPYEQYF. Written as DNA, the CDR3 is TGTGCCAGCAGTTTATCGGCTGCCACTCCCTACGAGCAGTACTTC.

This clonotype was counted between two and nine times. The V gene is TRBV3-1, the J gene TRBJ2-1, with D unresolved. Trimming took off 0 bases at V and 9 bases at J, with 9 bases between the two ends. CDR3 size: 13 residues. Germline assignment: CDR1 LGHDT and CDR2 YNNKEL (reference sequence). The CDR3 nucleotides read TGTGCCAGCAGCCAAGATATGGCCGCTGAGCAGTTCTTC. Translating gives CASSQDMAAEQFF.

This clonotype came up a few times. The chain uses TRBV11-2 and TRBJ1-4, with a possible D match to TRBD1 (6 bases). Trimming took off 4 bases at V and 13 bases at J, with 19 bases between the two ends. The CDR3 length is 14 residues. CDR1 SGHAT and CDR2 FQNNGV come from the germline V gene. CDR3 in amino acids: CASSSANGGPGLFF. In DNA form, the CDR3 reads TGTGCCAGCAGCTCGGCAAACGGGGGCCCAGGACTGTTTTTT.